The rows below give T cell receptor beta chains drawn from one sample of a study of blood T cell repertoires in COVID-19. Assay used: immunoSEQ multiplex PCR; TCRdb lists only in-frame clones, some missing. The table shows about 430,000 clones, with 88% occurring only once. Input material: PBMCs or T cells enriched from blood (not recorded which). Source of these receptors: a young woman with acute COVID-19. Each CDR3 is given with its conserved first and last residue. Each record gives: CDR3 protein, CDR3 DNA, D gene, J gene, CDR3 length, V gene, clone size. A D gene is named only where the DNA matches it firmly. Size values are once, few and many counts, or a class for expanded clones, and some rows have none.

CDR3aa: CASSHPGQETNYGYTF; CDR3nt: TGCGCCAGCAGCCACCCGGGACAGGAAACTAACTATGGCTACACCTTC; d_gene: TRBD1; j_gene: TRBJ1-2; len: 16; v_gene: TRBV10-1; abundance: NA
CDR3aa: CASSILLAGDPTNEQFF; CDR3nt: TGTGCCAGCAGTATTCTCCTAGCGGGGGACCCAACTAATGAGCAGTTCTTC; d_gene: TRBD2; j_gene: TRBJ2-1; len: 17; v_gene: TRBV27; abundance: once
CDR3aa: CASSPVRDTEAFF; CDR3nt: TGTGCCAGCTCACCGGTCAGGGACACTGAAGCTTTCTTT; d_gene: NA; j_gene: TRBJ1-1; len: 13; v_gene: TRBV18; abundance: NA
CDR3aa: CASSLGVYEQFF; CDR3nt: TGTGCCAGCAGCCTAGGGGTTTATGAGCAGTTCTTC; d_gene: NA; j_gene: TRBJ2-1; len: 12; v_gene: TRBV3-1/TRBV3-2; abundance: NA
CDR3aa: CASSVAGNAGELFF; CDR3nt: TGTGCCAGCAGTGTGGCGGGGAACGCCGGGGAGCTGTTTTTT; d_gene: NA; j_gene: TRBJ2-2; len: 14; v_gene: TRBV25-1; abundance: NA
CDR3aa: CASSSGSPGSPLHF; CDR3nt: TGTGCCAGCAGCTCGGGGTCCCCGGGTTCACCCCTCCACTTT; d_gene: NA; j_gene: TRBJ1-6; len: 14; v_gene: TRBV7-9; abundance: NA
CDR3aa: CASSQQPSPPGTGELFF; CDR3nt: TGCGCCAGCAGCCAACAACCCTCGCCCCCGGGCACCGGGGAGCTGTTTTTT; d_gene: NA; j_gene: TRBJ2-2; len: 17; v_gene: TRBV4-1; abundance: once
CDR3aa: CASSQDGALTGEKLFF; CDR3nt: TGTGCCAGCAGCCAAGATGGGGCTTTGACAGGAGAAAAACTGTTTTTT; d_gene: NA; j_gene: TRBJ1-4; len: 16; v_gene: TRBV3-1/TRBV3-2; abundance: NA
CDR3aa: CATSMQRGSYNEQFF; CDR3nt: TGTGCCACCAGCATGCAGCGGGGCTCCTACAATGAGCAGTTCTTC; d_gene: TRBD2; j_gene: TRBJ2-1; len: 15; v_gene: TRBV15; abundance: NA
CDR3aa: CASQPRESGGLTGELFF; CDR3nt: TGTGCCAGTCAGCCAAGGGAGTCTGGGGGCTTGACCGGGGAGCTGTTTTTT; d_gene: NA; j_gene: TRBJ2-2; len: 17; v_gene: TRBV7-8; abundance: NA
CDR3aa: CASSSVHNQPQHF; CDR3nt: TGTGCCAGCAGTTCCGTACACAATCAGCCCCAGCATTTT; d_gene: NA; j_gene: TRBJ1-5; len: 13; v_gene: TRBV12-3/TRBV12-4; abundance: many
CDR3aa: CASLQGDNSGNTIYF; CDR3nt: TGTGCCAGCCTTCAAGGGGACAACTCTGGAAACACCATATATTTT; d_gene: NA; j_gene: TRBJ1-3; len: 15; v_gene: TRBV2; abundance: NA
CDR3aa: CASSSSGGAEDTQYF; CDR3nt: TGTGCCAGCAGCTCTAGCGGGGGAGCGGAAGATACGCAGTATTTT; d_gene: TRBD2; j_gene: TRBJ2-3; len: 15; v_gene: TRBV7-3; abundance: NA
CDR3aa: CATSAGRGGSKNIQYF; CDR3nt: TGTGCCACCAGCGCAGGCCGGGGGGGTAGCAAAAACATTCAGTACTTC; d_gene: TRBD2; j_gene: TRBJ2-4; len: 16; v_gene: TRBV15; abundance: NA
CDR3aa: CASSSPSTDTQYF; CDR3nt: TGTGCCAGCAGTTCCCCTAGCACAGATACGCAGTATTTT; d_gene: NA; j_gene: TRBJ2-3; len: 13; v_gene: TRBV12-3/TRBV12-4; abundance: NA
CDR3aa: CASSPGGVEQYF; CDR3nt: TGCGCCAGCAGTCCCGGGGGGGTCGAGCAGTACTTC; d_gene: TRBD2; j_gene: TRBJ2-7; len: 12; v_gene: TRBV5-1; abundance: NA
CDR3aa: CASGLVLGATSNQPQHF; CDR3nt: TGTGCTAGTGGTTTGGTTTTAGGGGCTACTAGCAATCAGCCCCAGCATTTT; d_gene: NA; j_gene: TRBJ1-5; len: 17; v_gene: TRBV12-5; abundance: once
CDR3aa: CASSESLSASGGYTF; CDR3nt: TGTGCCAGCAGTGAAAGCTTATCAGCTTCGGGTGGCTACACCTTC; d_gene: NA; j_gene: TRBJ1-2; len: 15; v_gene: TRBV6-1; abundance: NA
CDR3aa: CASSQPLDGRNYGYTF; CDR3nt: TGTGCCAGCAGCCAGCCCTTGGACGGGAGAAACTATGGCTACACCTTC; d_gene: NA; j_gene: TRBJ1-2; len: 16; v_gene: TRBV7-9; abundance: NA
CDR3aa: CASSQPGLAGGQRETQYF; CDR3nt: TGTGCCAGCAGCCAACCCGGACTAGCGGGGGGGCAAAGAGAGACCCAGTACTTC; d_gene: TRBD2; j_gene: TRBJ2-5; len: 18; v_gene: TRBV3-1/TRBV3-2; abundance: NA
CDR3aa: CASSIPPMREQFF; CDR3nt: TGTGCCAGTAGTATCCCCCCAATGCGTGAGCAGTTCTTC; d_gene: NA; j_gene: TRBJ2-1; len: 13; v_gene: TRBV19; abundance: NA
CDR3aa: CASSVGSPNREQFF; CDR3nt: TGTGCCAGCAGCGTAGGGTCCCCCAACAGGGAGCAGTTCTTC; d_gene: NA; j_gene: TRBJ2-1; len: 14; v_gene: TRBV9; abundance: NA
CDR3aa: CASSSYSKTQYF; CDR3nt: TGCGCCAGCAGTTCCTACAGTAAAACGCAGTATTTT; d_gene: NA; j_gene: TRBJ2-3; len: 12; v_gene: TRBV4-1; abundance: NA
CDR3aa: CATSDPGQGEWQYF; CDR3nt: TGTGCCACCAGTGATCCGGGACAGGGGGAATGGCAGTACTTC; d_gene: TRBD1; j_gene: TRBJ2-7; len: 14; v_gene: TRBV24-1; abundance: NA
CDR3aa: CASSQDGTGSDTEAFF; CDR3nt: TGCGCCAGCAGCCAAGATGGGACAGGGAGCGACACTGAAGCTTTCTTT; d_gene: TRBD1; j_gene: TRBJ1-1; len: 16; v_gene: TRBV4-1; abundance: NA
CDR3aa: CASGLAQPGVHEQYF; CDR3nt: TGTGCTAGTGGTTTGGCCCAGCCGGGGGTCCACGAGCAGTACTTC; d_gene: NA; j_gene: TRBJ2-7; len: 15; v_gene: TRBV12-5; abundance: NA
CDR3aa: CASTFGSGTGTNSNQPQHF; CDR3nt: NA; d_gene: NA; j_gene: TRBJ1-5; len: 19; v_gene: TRBV21-1; abundance: NA
CDR3aa: CASSAHLTGEGGGYTF; CDR3nt: TGTGCCAGCAGCGCCCATCTGACAGGGGAGGGCGGGGGCTACACCTTC; d_gene: TRBD1; j_gene: TRBJ1-2; len: 16; v_gene: TRBV9; abundance: NA
CDR3aa: CASSLAGLAGAPQFKEQYF; CDR3nt: TGTGCCAGCAGCTTAGCCGGGCTAGCGGGGGCCCCCCAATTTAAAGAGCAGTACTTC; d_gene: TRBD2; j_gene: TRBJ2-7; len: 19; v_gene: TRBV7-2; abundance: once
CDR3aa: CASAQGSYEQYF; CDR3nt: TGTGCCAGCGCCCAGGGCTCCTACGAGCAGTACTTC; d_gene: NA; j_gene: TRBJ2-7; len: 12; v_gene: TRBV6-5; abundance: NA
CDR3aa: CASSPSDRSTDTQYF; CDR3nt: TGCGCCAGCAGCCCCTCGGACAGGAGCACAGATACGCAGTATTTT; d_gene: TRBD1; j_gene: TRBJ2-3; len: 15; v_gene: TRBV4-3; abundance: NA
CDR3aa: CASSQDRASGGSYNEQFF; CDR3nt: TGCGCCAGCAGCCAAGATCGGGCTAGCGGGGGATCCTACAATGAGCAGTTCTTC; d_gene: TRBD2; j_gene: TRBJ2-1; len: 18; v_gene: TRBV4-1; abundance: NA
CDR3aa: CASSEQPGAGLAGGGTDTQYF; CDR3nt: TGTGCCAGCAGTGAACAACCCGGTGCGGGACTAGCGGGGGGAGGCACAGATACGCAGTATTTT; d_gene: TRBD2; j_gene: TRBJ2-3; len: 21; v_gene: TRBV6-1; abundance: NA
CDR3aa: CASSEWAGASDTQYF; CDR3nt: TGTGCCAGCAGTGAATGGGCGGGGGCGTCTGATACGCAGTATTTT; d_gene: NA; j_gene: TRBJ2-3; len: 15; v_gene: TRBV2; abundance: once
CDR3aa: CASSFTGHGYTF; CDR3nt: TGTGCCAGCAGCTTTACGGGTCATGGCTACACCTTC; d_gene: NA; j_gene: TRBJ1-2; len: 12; v_gene: TRBV7-9; abundance: NA
CDR3aa: CASSERPGEGEQYF; CDR3nt: TGTGCCAGTAGTGAAAGACCCGGGGAGGGGGAGCAGTACTTC; d_gene: TRBD2; j_gene: TRBJ2-7; len: 14; v_gene: TRBV19; abundance: NA
CDR3aa: CASKKAGSGNTIYF; CDR3nt: TGTGCCAGCAAAAAAGCGGGGTCTGGAAACACCATATATTTT; d_gene: NA; j_gene: TRBJ1-3; len: 14; v_gene: TRBV14; abundance: NA
CDR3aa: CASSLLTRPGTGVQETQYF; CDR3nt: TGTGCCAGCAGCTTATTAACCCGCCCTGGGACAGGGGTACAAGAGACCCAGTACTTC; d_gene: TRBD1; j_gene: TRBJ2-5; len: 19; v_gene: TRBV7-2; abundance: NA
CDR3aa: CASSKGARGGPTDTQYF; CDR3nt: TGTGCCAGCAGCAAAGGGGCGCGGGGGGGCCCCACAGATACGCAGTATTTT; d_gene: NA; j_gene: TRBJ2-3; len: 17; v_gene: TRBV21-1; abundance: NA
CDR3aa: CASSTRTGPGSGELFF; CDR3nt: TGTGCCAGCAGCACCCGGACAGGGCCGGGGTCCGGGGAGCTGTTTTTT; d_gene: TRBD1; j_gene: TRBJ2-2; len: 16; v_gene: TRBV7-6; abundance: NA
CDR3aa: CASSEGTGVNQPQHF; CDR3nt: TGTGCCAGCAGTGAGGGGACAGGGGTCAATCAGCCCCAGCATTTT; d_gene: TRBD1; j_gene: TRBJ1-5; len: 15; v_gene: TRBV6-1; abundance: few
CDR3aa: CASSRTATNEKLFF; CDR3nt: TGTGCCAGCAGTAGGACAGCAACTAATGAAAAACTGTTTTTT; d_gene: NA; j_gene: TRBJ1-4; len: 14; v_gene: TRBV2; abundance: NA
CDR3aa: CASSEPGTGPTQYF; CDR3nt: TGCGCCAGCAGTGAGCCGGGGACAGGTCCTACGCAGTATTTT; d_gene: TRBD1; j_gene: TRBJ2-3; len: 14; v_gene: TRBV10-1; abundance: NA